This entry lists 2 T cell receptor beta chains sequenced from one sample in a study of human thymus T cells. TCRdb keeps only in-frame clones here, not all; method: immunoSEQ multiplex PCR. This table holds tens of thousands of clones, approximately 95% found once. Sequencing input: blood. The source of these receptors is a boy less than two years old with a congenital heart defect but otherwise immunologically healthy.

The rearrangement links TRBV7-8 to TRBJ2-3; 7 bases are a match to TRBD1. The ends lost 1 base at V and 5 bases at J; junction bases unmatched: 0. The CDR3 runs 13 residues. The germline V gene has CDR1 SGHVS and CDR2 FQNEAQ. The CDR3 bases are TGTGCCAGCAGCTTAGACAGGGGAGATACGCAGTATTTT. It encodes CASSLDRGDTQYF.

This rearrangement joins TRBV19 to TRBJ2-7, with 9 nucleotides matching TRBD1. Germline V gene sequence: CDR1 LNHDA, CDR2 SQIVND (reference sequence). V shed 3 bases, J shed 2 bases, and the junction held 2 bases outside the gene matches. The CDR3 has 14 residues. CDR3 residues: CASSIRTGAYEQYF. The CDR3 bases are TGTGCCAGTAGTATTCGGACAGGGGCCTACGAGCAGTACTTC.